The rows below give T cell receptor beta chains drawn from one sample of a study of T cells expressing NK-cell markers. TCRdb re-called the 5' RACE reads; one entry per CDR3 protein, DNA not given. The table for this sample gives 440,000 or so distinct CDR3 sequences. The sequenced sample was blood T cells: a sorted CD56 or NKG2C T cell subset, CD4+ or CD8+ T cells, or bulk PBMC T cells (not recorded which). Source of these receptors: a woman between 18 and 69 years old in good health. Each CDR3 is given with its conserved first and last residue.

J,V,CDR3
TRBJ2-5,TRBV7-7,CASSSGLALPETQYF
TRBJ1-1,TRBV6-5,CASSYSGLEVKEAFF
TRBJ2-7,TRBV9,CASSVGSSSYEQYF
TRBJ2-5,TRBV12-3/TRBV12-4,CASTLAITTETQYF
TRBJ2-7,TRBV28,CASSSGPSPSYEQYF
TRBJ2-7,TRBV25-1,CASSDPGGWRYEQYF
TRBJ2-1,TRBV29-1,CSVRSMGDTEQFF
TRBJ2-5,TRBV30,CACIDRGQETQYF
TRBJ2-1,TRBV4-2,CASSQSQREFSYNEQFF
TRBJ2-6,TRBV6-1,CASTMTGAYSGANVLTF
TRBJ1-1,TRBV12-3/TRBV12-4,CASSRRQGPMNTEAFF
TRBJ1-1,TRBV11-2,CASSDTIHEAFF
TRBJ2-1,TRBV5-1,CASSLVPTSGKGEQFF
TRBJ2-6,TRBV9,CASSPSGTENNVLTF
TRBJ2-3,TRBV11-2,CASSWGPGQGFATDTQYF
TRBJ2-7,TRBV3-1,CASSQISGRAPYEQYF
TRBJ1-6,TRBV4-2,CASSKDRAVSPLHF
TRBJ2-7,TRBV7-9,CASSYPAGGPGEQYF
TRBJ2-5,TRBV7-2,CASSPSYVQETQYF
TRBJ2-1,TRBV7-3,CASSRTGSYNEQFF
TRBJ1-1,TRBV7-9,CASSPDEGSNTEAFF
TRBJ2-4,TRBV5-1,CASSLIAGGPGIQYF
TRBJ2-3,TRBV19,CASSIQGADTQYF
TRBJ1-3,TRBV6-1,CASSLTGSWDTIYF
TRBJ2-2,TRBV20-1,CSATPARTGELFF
TRBJ2-7,TRBV15,CATSVVRGTLPSYEQYF
TRBJ2-5,TRBV12-3/TRBV12-4,CASRPSVWDRDQETQYF
TRBJ2-1,TRBV11-2,CASSLYSRQGDDEQFF
TRBJ2-7,TRBV4-3,CASSPTDGSYEQYF
TRBJ2-1,TRBV25-1,CASSGYGINEQFF
TRBJ1-5,TRBV12-3/TRBV12-4,CASSLGLGQYNQPQHF
TRBJ2-7,TRBV30,CAWSSLRERGGYEQYF
TRBJ2-6,TRBV4-3,CASSQAAGQGGFAGANVLTF
TRBJ1-4,TRBV4-2,CASSTDGGDATNEKLFF
TRBJ1-2,TRBV12-3/TRBV12-4,CASSPPGAYGYTF
TRBJ2-5,TRBV5-1,CASSLVRSGGETQYF
TRBJ2-5,TRBV5-1,CASSLLAGAEETQYF
TRBJ1-1,TRBV5-1,CASSSLTDRVGGPEAFF
TRBJ1-6,TRBV4-3,CASSQVGNNSPLHF
TRBJ2-1,TRBV27,CASSFGERASNEQFF
TRBJ1-1,TRBV11-2,CASSLVFGEAFF
TRBJ1-2,TRBV6-1,CASSPGQGGSGYTF
TRBJ1-2,TRBV29-1,CSVGVPNYGYTF
TRBJ1-1,TRBV7-3,CASSLHAMNTEAFF
TRBJ1-1,TRBV5-1,CASSLEGATEAFF
TRBJ2-2,TRBV20-1,CSARDIRGGTGELFF
TRBJ2-5,TRBV7-9,CASSLVLAETQYF
TRBJ2-6,TRBV5-1,CASSLYKPGQGRSGANVLTF
TRBJ2-7,TRBV6-5,CASSYTGGGSYEQYF
TRBJ2-5,TRBV9,CASSPGWTSQQETQYF
TRBJ2-1,TRBV28,CASSSGGLAGGDEQFF